The subject of this entry is one TCR beta chain. Its antigen is unidentified. All of the isolated RNA was reverse transcribed, so expressed TCRB transcripts were sequenced. The repertoire was sequenced with immunoSEQ multiplex PCR; TCRdb's copy has only in-frame clones and lacks some. Here the sample spans under 130,000 clones, approximately 30% being singletons. These data come from a study of beta chain features in type 1 diabetes. Whole-study findings and limits: Insertions at VDJ junctions were less frequent in type 1 diabetes patients. These patients also deleted more nucleotides at the same junctions. Shortening that was moderate but significant affected the TCRB CDR3s of Type 1 diabetes patients in all four CD4+ subsets. Any HLA-type effect on TCRB rearrangement remained unresolved here. Comparison showed that naive, central memory and Treg TCRB repertoires appeared more similar among patients than among healthy donors.

This TCR derives from a woman under 30 with type 1 diabetes. Sequenced input: central memory CD4+ T cells from blood.

The CDR3 region has the DNA TGTGCCAGCTCCCTCGAGGGACTAGCGGGAGAGGGGCAGTTCTTC. This encodes CASSLEGLAGEGQFF. The rearrangement links TRBV18 to TRBJ2-1; 14 positions match TRBD2. The CDR3 runs 15 residues. Germline V lookup: CDR1 KGHSH, CDR2 LQKENI. V lost 6 bases to trimming and J lost 12 bases; unmatched junction nucleotides: 10.